Below, one T cell receptor beta chain is given with its context. Its antigen remains unknown. These data belong to a study of T cell responses to AZD1222 COVID-19 vaccine. Findings and limits, study-wide: Mapped onto spike, vaccine-associated CD4 TCRs spanned it and were dominant at 160-218 and 743-854. At study baseline, merely a handful of AZD1222 recipients were seropositive. Spike-specific TCR breadth and depth rose after two AZD1222 doses.

Germline loops: CDR1 MNHEY, CDR2 SVGAGI. The length of the CDR3 is 14 residues. V was shortened by 8 bases and J by 7 bases, with 20 bases between the two germline ends. Sequencing used immunoSEQ multiplex PCR; TCRdb keeps in-frame clones, though not all of them. The table includes some 180,000 clones, approximately 90% detected once. This clonotype was sampled from an adult who received the MenACWY meningococcal vaccine as a control. The V call is TRBV6-5, the J call TRBJ1-2; the D gene is possibly TRBD1 (6 bases). The starting material was peripheral blood, obtained 28 days after the second dose of the MenACWY control vaccine. The CDR3 reads CASFRGARDRGYTF. The DNA for the CDR3 is TGTGCCAGCTTCCGGGGGGCGCGGGATCGTGGCTACACCTTC.